This note documents a single T cell receptor (beta chain) sequence. The record originates from a study of T cell changes during pregnancy in multiple sclerosis. Clones were sequenced by immunoSEQ multiplex PCR, and TCRdb holds only the in-frame ones, with some missing. The sample carries 40,000 to 45,000 clones, 88% recorded once. V was trimmed by 0 bases and J by 4 bases, leaving 9 bases between them. Looked up from germline, CDR1 is LNHNV and CDR2 is YYDKDF (reference sequence). This CDR3 contains 14 residues. The rearrangement uses TRBV15 and TRBJ1-2; TRBD1 is a possible D gene (6 bases). This receptor was obtained from a female donor in good health, enrolled as a control in a pregnancy study. This material consisted of CD8+ T cells from peripheral blood mononuclear cells, taken after pregnancy. The CDR3 sequence: CATSRDTQGYGYTF. The CDR3 DNA sequence: TGTGCCACCAGCAGAGATACACAGGGCTATGGCTACACCTTC.